One and the same sample provided the 13 T cell receptor beta chains below, sequenced in a study of cytomegalovirus exposure and HLA in healthy donors. Vbeta (60) and Jbeta (13) primers were used in the PCR. Repertoires were generated with immunoSEQ multiplex PCR, while TCRdb's copy carries only in-frame clones and drops some. This sample carries more than 95,000 clones, around 64% of them seen once, and the ten largest clones take 3.2%. The sample taken for sequencing was PBMCs. These receptors were taken from a man aged 55 to 70 in good health and CMV-seronegative.

V and J are TRBV19 and TRBJ2-3; D is perhaps TRBD1 (6 bases). The V gene's germline CDR1 is LNHDA and CDR2 SQIVND (reference sequence). This CDR3 has 15 amino acids. Trimming removed 6 bases from V and 2 bases from J, with 15 bases in between. CDR3 nucleotide sequence: TGTGCCAGTAGGGGGCCAAGGGGGAACACAGATACGCAGTATTTT. Residues: CASRGPRGNTDTQYF.

This clone was counted once. This rearrangement joins TRBV28 to TRBJ2-1; D might be TRBD2 (5 bases). Trimming left V 0 bases short and J 8 bases short, with 5 bases between. From germline, CDR1 is MDHEN and CDR2 SYDVKM. This CDR3 contains 12 residues. CDR3 region: CASSLWEDEQFF. The CDR3 DNA reads TGTGCCAGCAGTTTATGGGAGGATGAGCAGTTCTTC.

This rearrangement joins TRBV5-1 to TRBJ2-7, with a possible D match to TRBD2 (5 bases). Trimming cost V 4 bases and J 0 bases, with 14 bases left between them. Germline V gene lookup returns CDR1 SGHRS and CDR2 YFSETQ. CDR3 size: 15 residues. The CDR3 loop reads CASSVGAGDSYEQYF. CDR3 coding DNA: TGCGCCAGCAGCGTCGGAGCCGGGGACTCCTACGAGCAGTACTTC.

The chain carries TRBV19 and TRBJ2-5, with a tentative D call TRBD2 (6 bases). V was trimmed by 4 bases and J by 4 bases, leaving 13 bases between them. The CDR3 runs to 14 residues. Germline CDR1 and CDR2: LNHDA and SQIVND (reference sequence). The CDR3 reads CASSTTGGGETQYF. CDR3 in DNA: TGTGCCAGTAGTACAACCGGGGGAGGAGAGACCCAGTACTTC.

This rearrangement joins TRBV6-5 to TRBJ1-1; tentative D call: TRBD1 (5 bases). CDR1 MNHEY and CDR2 SVGAGI come from the germline V gene. V gave up 5 bases and J gave up 8 bases, with 18 bases separating them. The CDR3 has 14 amino acids. Here the CDR3 reads CASSRTGVTVEAFF. In nucleotides, the CDR3 is TGTGCCAGCAGTCGAACGGGGGTGACAGTCGAAGCTTTCTTT.

The V and J genes are TRBV7-9 and TRBJ2-5; 7 nucleotides match TRBD2. The CDR3 is 15 amino acids. The ends lost 0 bases at V and 6 bases at J; junction bases unmatched: 7. Germline values: CDR1 SEHNR, CDR2 FQNEAQ (reference sequence). CDR3 protein: CASSLAGGGEKTQYF. Here the CDR3 DNA reads TGTGCCAGCAGCTTAGCGGGGGGGGGAGAGAAGACCCAGTACTTC. Variable domain in full (rest from reference TRBV7-9 and TRBJ2-5): DTGVSQNPRHKITKRGQNVTFRCDPISEHNRLYWYRQTLGQGPEFLTYFQNEAQLEKSRLLSDRFSAERPKGSFSTLEIQRTEQGDSAMYLCASSLAGGGEKTQYFGPGTRLLVL.

The V call is TRBV7-6, the J call TRBJ1-3; 8 bases fit TRBD1. Trimming at V came to 6 bases and at J to 2 bases, leaving 3 bases not matched to a gene. CDR3 length: 14 residues. CDR1 is SGHVS, CDR2 FNYEAQ, per germline. The CDR3 DNA reads as TGTGCCAGCAGTCGGACAGGGACTGGAAACACCATATATTTT. It encodes CASSRTGTGNTIYF.

This clone showed up just a few times. The chain is built from TRBV18 and TRBJ2-1, with a weak D call TRBD1 (5 bases). The CDR3 length is 17 residues. The V gene lost 0 bases and the J gene lost 4 bases, with 16 bases spanning the gap. Germline CDR1 KGHSH, CDR2 LQKENI. The CDR3, as DNA: TGTGCCAGCTCACCACCACTTTTACAGGAAAAATACAATGAGCAGTTCTTC. Translating gives CASSPPLLQEKYNEQFF.

The chain carries TRBV10-2 and TRBJ1-4, with D possibly matching TRBD1 (5 bases). The CDR3 extends over 12 amino acids. Germline loops: CDR1 WSHSY, CDR2 SAAADI. The V gene lost 0 bases and the J gene lost 15 bases, with 11 bases spanning the gap. Here the CDR3 reads CASSESKGSVFF. Here the CDR3 DNA reads TGCGCCAGCAGTGAGTCGAAGGGGTCCGTGTTTTTT.

The chain couples TRBV5-4 to TRBJ2-6; 8 bases map to TRBD1. The V gene end was trimmed by 4 bases and the J gene end by 2 bases; junction bases not matched to a gene: 8. CDR1 is SGHNT and CDR2 is YYREEE in the germline V gene (reference sequence). This CDR3 contains 17 residues. CDR3 in amino acids: CASSTALDRAGANVLTF. The CDR3 DNA follows: TGTGCCAGCAGCACGGCCCTGGACAGGGCTGGGGCCAACGTCCTGACTTTC.

This chain uses TRBV7-6 with TRBJ1-6; TRBD1 agrees at 7 bases. Germline CDR1 SGHVS, CDR2 FNYEAQ. CDR3 length equals 14 residues. Unmatched junction bases numbered 2, after V lost 3 bases and J lost 6 bases. The CDR3, as DNA: TGTGCCAGCAGCTTCGGACAGGTTAATTCACCCCTCCACTTT. It codes for CASSFGQVNSPLHF. Based on the CDR3 plus reference TRBV7-6 and TRBJ1-6, the full variable domain is GAGVSQSPRYKVTKRGQDVALRCDPISGHVSLYWYRQALGQGPEFLTYFNYEAQQDKSGLPNDRFSAERPEGSISTLTIQRTEQRDSAMYRCASSFGQVNSPLHFGNGTRLTVT.

This clone was picked up a small number of times. The chain couples TRBV29-1 to TRBJ2-1; 9 nucleotides line up with TRBD2. The CDR3 has 17 amino acids. Per the germline V gene, CDR1 is SQVTM and CDR2 is ANQGSEA. Germline trimming cut 1 base from V and 4 bases from J; bases unmatched to any gene: 11. The CDR3 DNA is TGCAGCGTTGAAGGGCTGCGAGCGGGGGGCAAATACAATGAGCAGTTCTTC. Translating it yields CSVEGLRAGGKYNEQFF.

J is TRBJ2-3 and V is TRBV7-8; no definite D call. This CDR3 is 16 amino acids long. Germline V gene lookup returns CDR1 SGHVS and CDR2 FQNEAQ. V was shortened by 4 bases and J by 1 base, with 15 bases between the two germline ends. The CDR3 spells CASSSPIRLGTDTQYF. CDR3 nucleotides: TGTGCCAGCAGCTCCCCCATCAGACTGGGCACAGATACGCAGTATTTT.